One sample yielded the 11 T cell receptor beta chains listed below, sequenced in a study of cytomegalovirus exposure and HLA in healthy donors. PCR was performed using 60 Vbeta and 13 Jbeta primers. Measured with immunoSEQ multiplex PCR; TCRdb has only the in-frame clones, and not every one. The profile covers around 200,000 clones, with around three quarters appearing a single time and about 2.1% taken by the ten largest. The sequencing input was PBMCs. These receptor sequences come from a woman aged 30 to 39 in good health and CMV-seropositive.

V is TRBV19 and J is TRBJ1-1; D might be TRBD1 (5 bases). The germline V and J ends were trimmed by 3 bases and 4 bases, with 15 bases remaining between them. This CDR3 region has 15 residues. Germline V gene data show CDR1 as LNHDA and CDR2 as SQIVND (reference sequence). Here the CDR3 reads CASSIGGGISTEAFF. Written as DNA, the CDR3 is TGTGCCAGTAGTATCGGGGGAGGGATTAGCACTGAAGCTTTCTTT.

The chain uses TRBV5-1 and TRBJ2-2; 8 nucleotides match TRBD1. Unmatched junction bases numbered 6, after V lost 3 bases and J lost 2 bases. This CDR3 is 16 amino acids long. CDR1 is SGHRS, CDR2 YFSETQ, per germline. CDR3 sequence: CASSWTGTGNTGELFF. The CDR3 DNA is TGCGCCAGCAGCTGGACCGGGACAGGAAACACCGGGGAGCTGTTTTTT. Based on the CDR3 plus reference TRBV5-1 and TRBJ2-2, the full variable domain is KAGVTQTPRYLIKTRGQQVTLSCSPISGHRSVSWYQQTPGQGLQFLFEYFSETQRNKGNFPGRFSGRQFSNSRSEMNVSTLELGDSALYLCASSWTGTGNTGELFFGEGSRLTVL.

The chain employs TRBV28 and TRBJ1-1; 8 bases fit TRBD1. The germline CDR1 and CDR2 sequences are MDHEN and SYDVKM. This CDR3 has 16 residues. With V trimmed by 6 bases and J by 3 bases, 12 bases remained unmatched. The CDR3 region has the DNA TGTGCCAGCAGCCAGGACAGGGAAAGGCCGGACACTGAAGCTTTCTTT. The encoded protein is CASSQDRERPDTEAFF.

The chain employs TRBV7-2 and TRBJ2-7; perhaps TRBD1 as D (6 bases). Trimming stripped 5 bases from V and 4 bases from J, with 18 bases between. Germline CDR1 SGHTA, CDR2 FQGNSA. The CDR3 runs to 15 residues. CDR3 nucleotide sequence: TGTGCCAGCAGCCAGACACGCTTCGGGACATACGAGCAGTACTTC. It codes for CASSQTRFGTYEQYF.

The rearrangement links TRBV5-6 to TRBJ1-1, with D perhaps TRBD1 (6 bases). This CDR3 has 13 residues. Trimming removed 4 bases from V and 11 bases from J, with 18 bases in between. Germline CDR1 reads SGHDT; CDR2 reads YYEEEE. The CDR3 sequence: CASSPRWGGAAFF. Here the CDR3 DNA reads TGTGCCAGCAGCCCGCGGTGGGGGGGCGCGGCTTTCTTT.

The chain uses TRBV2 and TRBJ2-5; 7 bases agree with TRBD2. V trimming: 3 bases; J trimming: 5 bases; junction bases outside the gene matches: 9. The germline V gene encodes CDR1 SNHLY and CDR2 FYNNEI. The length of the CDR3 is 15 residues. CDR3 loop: CASSEGLFGGETQYF. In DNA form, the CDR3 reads TGTGCCAGCAGTGAGGGACTATTTGGTGGGGAGACCCAGTACTTC.

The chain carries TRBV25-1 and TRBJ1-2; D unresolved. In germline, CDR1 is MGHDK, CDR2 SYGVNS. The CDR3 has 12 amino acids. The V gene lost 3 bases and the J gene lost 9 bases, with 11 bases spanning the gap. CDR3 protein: CASSDLDLRYTF. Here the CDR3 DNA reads TGTGCCAGCAGTGACCTTGACTTGCGCTACACCTTC.

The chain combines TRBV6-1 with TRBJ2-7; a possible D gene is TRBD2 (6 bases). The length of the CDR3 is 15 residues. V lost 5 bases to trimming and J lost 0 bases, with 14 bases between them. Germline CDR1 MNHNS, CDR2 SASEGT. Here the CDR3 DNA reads TGTGCCAGCAGTTTGTCTGCGGGGTTCTCCTACGAGCAGTACTTC. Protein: CASSLSAGFSYEQYF.

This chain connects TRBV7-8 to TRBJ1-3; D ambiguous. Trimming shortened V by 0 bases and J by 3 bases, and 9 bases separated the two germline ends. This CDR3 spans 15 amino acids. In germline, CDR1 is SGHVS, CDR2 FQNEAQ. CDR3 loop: CASSLARSSGNTIYF. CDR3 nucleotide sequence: TGTGCCAGCAGCTTAGCGCGCTCGAGTGGAAACACCATATATTTT.

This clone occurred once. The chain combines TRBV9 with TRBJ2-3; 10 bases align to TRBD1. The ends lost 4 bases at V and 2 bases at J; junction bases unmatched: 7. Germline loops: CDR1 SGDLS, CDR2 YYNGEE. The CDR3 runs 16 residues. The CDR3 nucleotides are TGTGCCAGCAGCCCCCCGGGACAGGGGACCACAGATACGCAGTATTTT. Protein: CASSPPGQGTTDTQYF.

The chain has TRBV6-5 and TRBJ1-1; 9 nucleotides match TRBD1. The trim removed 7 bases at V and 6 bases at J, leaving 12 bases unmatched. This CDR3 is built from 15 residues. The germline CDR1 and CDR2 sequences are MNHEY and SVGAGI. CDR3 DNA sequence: TGTGCCAGCATCACAGGGGGCGCGAGAAACGCTGAAGCTTTCTTT. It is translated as CASITGGARNAEAFF.